Reported below is one T cell receptor (beta chain). Its target is unknown. This sample is drawn from a study of T cell responses to AZD1222 COVID-19 vaccine. Study observations and caveats: Researchers report vaccine-associated CD4 TCRs spanning spike, with dominance at 160-218 and 743-854. The sample set comprised mostly white British donors with more females, and clonal diversity was possibly underestimated.

Looked up from germline, CDR1 is KGHSH and CDR2 is LQKENI. The CDR3 is 14 amino acids. Unmatched junction bases numbered 5, after V lost 3 bases and J lost 5 bases. Profiling relied on immunoSEQ multiplex PCR, and the TCRdb table lists in-frame clones only, not all of them. The profile shows roughly 120,000 clones, around 89% of them singletons. The source material was peripheral blood, sampled 28 days after the second AZD1222 dose. The clonotype originates from an adult who received the AZD1222 COVID-19 vaccine. This chain joins TRBV18 and TRBJ1-1; 8 bases agree with TRBD1. DNA for the CDR3: TGTGCCAGCTCACCGCAGGGGGCAGGGACTGAAGCTTTCTTT. It translates to CASSPQGAGTEAFF.